The text below deals with one T cell receptor (beta chain). In the source study's methods: Estimation of nucleated cell counts relied on the amplification of reference gene primers. Libraries were prepared by immunoSEQ multiplex PCR; TCRdb keeps only in-frame clonotypes and omits some of them. V and J calls and clone size are copied from that table; D and trimming were computed from the DNA. This sample yields about 89,000 clones, of which 60% to 85% are seen a single time; approximately 51% belongs to the top ten. From germline, CDR1 is MNHEY and CDR2 SMNVEV (reference sequence). CDR3 size: 17 residues. Trimming stripped 2 bases from V and 1 base from J, with 15 bases between. The sample comes from a study of blood T cell repertoires in COVID-19. Study-wide background: The origin of the acute and convalescent COVID-19 samples was the United States, Italy and Spain. In each case, the material was cDNA or gDNA derived from T cells, B-cell-depleted T cells, or PBMCs.

V is TRBV27 and J is TRBJ1-5, with a tentative D call TRBD1 (6 bases). Specimen: peripheral blood. The sequence came from a human donor in a cohort sampled during active COVID-19. CDR3 protein: CASSLTGQFRSNQPQHF. CDR3 coding DNA: TGTGCCAGCAGTTTAACAGGACAGTTTAGGAGCAATCAGCCCCAGCATTTT.